These 2 T cell receptor beta chains originate from one sample sequenced in a study of prognosis after radiotherapy for stage I lung cancer (dated by TCRdb to the early 2020s). The reads were generated on an Illumina HiSeq 3000. Two rounds of multiplex PCR were used to amplify the TCR beta CDR3 region from genomic DNA. In the first PCR round, primers specific to each TRBV and TRBJ gene were used, and the primer sequences were filed in Chinese patent CN105087789A. The public reads were reanalyzed by TCRdb: fastp trimming at Q25, MiXCR alignment, in-frame beta chains only. Rows matching on CDR3 protein sequence are summarized as one entry with the most common DNA and genes. A total of tens of thousands of distinct CDR3 sequences appear in this sample, around a quarter of them only once. In total, the top ten clones hold around a quarter of the sample. Sequencing was performed on PBMCs, taken before or after stereotactic body radiation therapy (not recorded which). Source of these receptors: a donor at least 50 years old with non-small cell lung cancer.

Ten or more counts support this clonotype. This chain joins TRBV29-1 and TRBJ2-1; the D is unclear. V was cut by 1 base and J by 4 bases, with 8 bases left in between. Germline CDR1 is SQVTM and CDR2 is ANQGSEA. The CDR3 totals 13 residues. This CDR3 is CSVEGTDYNEQFF. The CDR3 nucleotides read TGCAGCGTTGAAGGGACGGATTACAATGAGCAGTTCTTC.

This clonotype was recorded many times. The V and J genes are TRBV6-1 and TRBJ2-1; D is unclear. Germline CDR1 and CDR2: MNHNS and SASEGT. The V end lost 7 bases, the J end lost 8 bases, and 30 bases lay between the germline ends. The CDR3 has 18 amino acids. For the CDR3, the DNA is TGTGCCAGCACTATCGCGGCGGCGCCTAAGCTGAGAGACGATGAGCAGTTCTTC. It translates to CASTIAAAPKLRDDEQFF.